Below are 11 T cell receptor beta chains sequenced from a single sample in a study of T cell responses to AZD1222 COVID-19 vaccine. Libraries were prepared by immunoSEQ multiplex PCR; TCRdb keeps only in-frame clonotypes and omits some of them. Here the sample spans about 140,000 clones, around 90% being singletons. The specimen was peripheral blood, collected on day 0 of AZD1222 vaccination. These receptors were collected from an adult in good health.

The rearrangement joins TRBV4-2 to TRBJ1-1; possibly TRBD1 for D (6 bases). The CDR3 is 15 amino acids. Germline V CDR1 and CDR2: LGHNA, YNFKEQ. V shed 0 bases and J shed 8 bases, with 16 bases lying between them. For the CDR3, the DNA is TGTGCCAGCAGCCAAGATATTGGGGGCGTGGGAGAAGCTTTCTTT. It translates to CASSQDIGGVGEAFF.

V is TRBV27 and J is TRBJ2-2; the match to TRBD1 covers 8 bases. V dropped 4 bases and J dropped 5; count of bases not matched to a gene: 6. Germline loops: CDR1 MNHEY, CDR2 SMNVEV (reference sequence). This CDR3 has 15 residues. The CDR3 sequence: CASSYRQGRTGELFF. In nucleotides, the CDR3 is TGTGCCAGCAGTTACCGACAGGGGCGGACCGGGGAGCTGTTTTTT.

The V and J genes are TRBV25-1 and TRBJ1-5; D remains unclear. V was pared by 2 bases and J by 1 base, with 9 bases between. The CDR3 consists of 15 residues. Per germline, CDR1 MGHDK and CDR2 SYGVNS. The CDR3 bases are TGTGCCAGCAGTGAAGAGATGGGGAGCAATCAGCCCCAGCATTTT. Translating it yields CASSEEMGSNQPQHF.

The chain has TRBV6-2 or TRBV6-3 and TRBJ2-5; D ambiguous. This CDR3 is 15 amino acids long. Trimming took 4 bases from V and 1 from J, leaving 13 bases between them. CDR1 and CDR2 (germline): MNHEY, SVGEGT. The CDR3 DNA reads TGTGCCAGCAGTTTAAGCAGCAATTTCCAAGAGACCCAGTACTTC. This gives the protein CASSLSSNFQETQYF.

The rearrangement joins TRBV19 to TRBJ1-2, with D unclear. This CDR3 is 11 amino acids long. V was trimmed by 10 bases and J by 7 bases, leaving 13 bases between them. Germline V lookup: CDR1 LNHDA, CDR2 SQIVND (reference sequence). CDR3 residues: CAILTGGGYTF. The CDR3 region has the DNA TGTGCCATTCTAACTGGCGGTGGCTACACCTTC.

This sequence joins TRBV7-2 and TRBJ1-1; D uncertain. Germline loops: CDR1 SGHTA, CDR2 FQGNSA. The V end lost 2 bases, the J end lost 1 base, and 8 bases lay between the germline ends. There are 14 residues in the CDR3. CDR3 sequence: CASSLTSGNTEAFF. CDR3 nucleotides: TGTGCCAGCAGCTTAACGTCAGGGAACACTGAAGCTTTCTTT.

The chain joins TRBV7-2 to TRBJ2-2, with TRBD1 matching over 7 bases. Unmatched junction bases numbered 10, after V lost 5 bases and J lost 4 bases. Germline lookup yields CDR1 SGHTA and CDR2 FQGNSA. This CDR3 is 16 amino acids long. The chain's CDR3 is CASSLIVGTATGELFF. The CDR3 DNA follows: TGTGCCAGCAGCCTCATAGTGGGGACAGCCACCGGGGAGCTGTTTTTT.

The genes are TRBV7-8 and TRBJ1-2; TRBD1 matches at 7 bases. V shed 4 bases and J 6 bases; nucleotides not matched to a gene: 11. The CDR3 is 15 residues long. The V gene's germline CDR1 is SGHVS and CDR2 FQNEAQ. CDR3 DNA sequence: TGTGCCAGCAGCTCTAATCCGCAGGGGGGGCATGGCTACACCTTC. It translates to CASSSNPQGGHGYTF.

This rearrangement joins TRBV7-2 to TRBJ2-5; tentatively, D is TRBD2 (5 bases). CDR1 and CDR2 (germline): SGHTA, FQGNSA. The ends were cut back, 4 bases at V and 5 bases at J, with 11 bases in the middle. This CDR3 comprises 13 residues. CDR3 bases: TGTGCCAGCAGCTCCCGGGATGGCGAGACCCAGTACTTC. It codes for CASSSRDGETQYF. The full variable domain, its missing parts supplied by reference TRBV7-2 and TRBJ2-5, is GAGVSQSPSNKVTEKGKDVELRCDPISGHTALYWYRQSLGQGLEFLIYFQGNSAPDKSGLPSDRFSAERTGGSVSTLTIQRTQQEDSAVYLCASSSRDGETQYFGPGTRLLVL.

This chain links TRBV12-3 or TRBV12-4 with TRBJ2-1; D not certain. The germline V and J ends were trimmed by 7 bases and 6 bases, with 10 bases remaining between them. The CDR3 loop spans 12 amino acids. Here the CDR3 reads CASTRTGNEQFF. The CDR3 DNA reads as TGTGCCAGCACCAGGACCGGCAATGAGCAGTTCTTC.

The V gene is TRBV7-9, the J gene TRBJ1-3; 8 positions agree with TRBD1. Germline CDR1 and CDR2: SEHNR and FQNEAQ (reference sequence). The V segment lost 5 bases and the J segment 4 bases; nucleotides outside the gene matches: 4. This CDR3 is built from 14 residues. In DNA form, the CDR3 reads TGTGCCAGCAGCGCGACAGGGGTAGGAAACACCATATATTTT. Translation gives CASSATGVGNTIYF.